The 10 T cell receptor beta chains listed next were all sequenced from one sample in a study of T-cell memory formation after mild COVID-19. TCRdb used MiXCR to reprocess the 5' RACE reads, holding one entry per CDR3 protein. The sample includes more than 150,000 distinct CDR3 sequences, approximately 10% of them seen just once. Sequencing was performed on PBMCs or a T cell subset sorted from them (not recorded which). These receptors all come from a man aged 18 to 30 who had mild COVID-19 (a few samples of this study predate the infection). Cell type and time point are not known.

This clonotype was found a few times. V gene TRBV20-1 combines with J gene TRBJ2-5; D remains unclear. The CDR3 runs 15 residues. The ends were cut back, 5 bases at V and 1 base at J, with 17 bases in the middle. The germline V gene has CDR1 DFQATT and CDR2 SNEGSKA (reference sequence). This chain's CDR3 is CSADSVRVSQETQYF. The DNA for the CDR3 is TGCAGTGCTGATTCGGTAAGGGTGAGCCAAGAGACCCAGTACTTC.

This clonotype has a count of ten or more. CDR3 sequence: CSAGGGADTQYF. CDR3 in DNA: TGCAGCGCGGGGGGAGGTGCAGATACGCAGTATTTT. The chain employs TRBV29-1 and TRBJ2-3, with 7 bases identical to TRBD2. Germline V gene lookup returns CDR1 SQVTM and CDR2 ANQGSEA. This CDR3 comprises 12 residues. J lost 4 bases, V lost 7 bases, and 5 bases had no gene match.

This clonotype has more than one count but fewer than ten. This chain links TRBV5-1 with TRBJ2-7; D may be TRBD2 (5 bases). V shed 0 bases and J shed 6 bases, with 10 bases lying between them. The CDR3 has 13 amino acids. Germline V gives CDR1 SGHRS, CDR2 YFSETQ. The CDR3 loop reads CASSLGGSTEQYV. The CDR3 DNA is TGCGCCAGCAGCTTGGGCGGGTCCACCGAGCAGTACGTC.

This clonotype has more than one count but fewer than ten. V is TRBV7-2 and J is TRBJ1-2, with D perhaps matching TRBD1 (6 bases). Trimming took off 0 bases at V and 6 bases at J, with 11 bases between the two ends. CDR1 and CDR2 (germline): SGHTA, FQGNSA. The CDR3 runs 14 residues. This chain's CDR3 is CASSLAGTGHGYTF. The DNA for the CDR3 is TGTGCCAGCAGCTTAGCGGGAACAGGGCATGGCTACACCTTC. The variable domain in full, completed from reference TRBV7-2 and TRBJ1-2, reads GAGVSQSPSNKVTEKGKDVELRCDPISGHTALYWYRQSLGQGLEFLIYFQGNSAPDKSGLPSDRFSAERTGGSVSTLTIQRTQQEDSAVYLCASSLAGTGHGYTFGSGTRLTVV.

The rearrangement joins TRBV25-1 to TRBJ1-2; D gene unclear. This CDR3 is built from 14 residues. Trimming removed 9 bases from V and 4 bases from J, with 18 bases in between. Germline-derived CDR1 and CDR2 are MGHDK and SYGVNS. CDR3 amino acids: CASGDYTLAYGYTF. In DNA form, the CDR3 reads TGTGCCAGTGGAGACTACACCCTCGCCTATGGCTACACCTTC.

This clonotype was counted only a few times. V is TRBV4-2 and J is TRBJ2-1; D perhaps matches TRBD1 (6 bases). Trimming pared 0 bases from V and 8 bases from J, leaving 20 bases between. Germline assignment: CDR1 LGHNA and CDR2 YNFKEQ. The CDR3 sequence is 17 residues long. The CDR3 DNA follows: TGTGCCAGCAGCCAAGATACCCCCCAAGGGGGAGATGATGAGCAGTTCTTC. This sequence encodes CASSQDTPQGGDDEQFF.

The gene calls are TRBV20-1 and TRBJ1-4, with D perhaps matching TRBD1 (6 bases). This CDR3 contains 15 residues. Germline-derived CDR1 and CDR2 are DFQATT and SNEGSKA (reference sequence). Trimming shortened V by 1 base and J by 8 bases, and 17 bases separated the two germline ends. The CDR3 is CSARAPGQSMEKLFF. CDR3 bases: TGCAGTGCTAGAGCCCCGGGACAATCTATGGAAAAACTGTTTTTT.

Only a few counts were recorded for this clonotype. The rearrangement joins TRBV6-1 to TRBJ1-6; D gene unclear. V shed 5 bases and J shed 4 bases, with 15 bases lying between them. The CDR3 contains 16 residues. In germline, CDR1 is MNHNS, CDR2 SASEGT. The CDR3 DNA reads TGTGCCAGCAGTAACCGGGCGAAAGTATATAATTCACCCCTCCACTTT. Amino acids: CASSNRAKVYNSPLHF.

This clonotype has just a few counts. DNA of the CDR3: TGCAGTGCGAACAGGGGGGTCGGTCAGCCCCAGCATTTT. This gives the protein CSANRGVGQPQHF. The V gene is TRBV20-1, the J gene TRBJ1-5; TRBD1 aligns across 8 bases. This CDR3 comprises 13 residues. Unmatched junction bases numbered 7, after V lost 6 bases and J lost 6 bases. Germline V gene data show CDR1 as DFQATT and CDR2 as SNEGSKA (reference sequence).

This clonotype has a count of ten or more. The chain couples TRBV5-1 to TRBJ2-3; D is ambiguous. V lost 3 bases to trimming and J lost 3 bases, with 11 bases between them. From germline, CDR1 is SGHRS and CDR2 YFSETQ. The CDR3 is 14 amino acids. CDR3 amino acids: CASSWTFGTDTQYF. The CDR3 nucleotides are TGCGCCAGCAGCTGGACCTTCGGGACAGATACGCAGTATTTT.